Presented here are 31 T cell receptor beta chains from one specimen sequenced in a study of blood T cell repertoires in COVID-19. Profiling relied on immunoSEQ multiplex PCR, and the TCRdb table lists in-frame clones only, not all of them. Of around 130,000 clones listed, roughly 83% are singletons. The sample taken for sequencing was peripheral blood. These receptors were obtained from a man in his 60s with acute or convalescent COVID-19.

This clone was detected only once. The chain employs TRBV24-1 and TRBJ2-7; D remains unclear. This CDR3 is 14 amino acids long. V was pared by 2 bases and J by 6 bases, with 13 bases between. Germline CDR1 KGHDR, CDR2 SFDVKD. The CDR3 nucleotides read TGTGCCACCAGTGATTCCCTTACGACTCTCGAGCAGTACTTC. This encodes CATSDSLTTLEQYF.

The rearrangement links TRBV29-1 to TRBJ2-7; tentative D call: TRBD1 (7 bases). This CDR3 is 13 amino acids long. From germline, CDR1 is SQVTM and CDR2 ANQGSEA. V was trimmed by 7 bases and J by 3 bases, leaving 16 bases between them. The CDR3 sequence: CSAGSRGDYEQYF. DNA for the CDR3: TGCAGCGCCGGTAGCAGGGGGGACTACGAGCAGTACTTC.

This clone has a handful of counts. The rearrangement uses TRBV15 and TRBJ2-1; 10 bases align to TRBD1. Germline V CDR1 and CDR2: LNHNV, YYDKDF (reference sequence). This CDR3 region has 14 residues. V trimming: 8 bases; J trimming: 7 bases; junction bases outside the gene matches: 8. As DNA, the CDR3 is TGTGCCACCGCGGGGGGACAGGGGTGGAATGAGCAGTTCTTC. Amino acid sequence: CATAGGQGWNEQFF.

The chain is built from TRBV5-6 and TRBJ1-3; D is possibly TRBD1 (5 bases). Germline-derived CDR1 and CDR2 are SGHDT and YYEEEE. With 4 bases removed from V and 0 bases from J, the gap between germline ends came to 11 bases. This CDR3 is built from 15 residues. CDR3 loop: CASSPLGDSGNTIYF. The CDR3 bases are TGTGCCAGCAGCCCGTTAGGGGACTCTGGAAACACCATATATTTT. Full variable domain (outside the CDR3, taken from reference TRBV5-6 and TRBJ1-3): DAGVTQSPTHLIKTRGQQVTLRCSPKSGHDTVSWYQQALGQGPQFIFQYYEEEERQRGNFPDRFSGHQFPNYSSELNVNALLLGDSALYLCASSPLGDSGNTIYFGEGSWLTVV.

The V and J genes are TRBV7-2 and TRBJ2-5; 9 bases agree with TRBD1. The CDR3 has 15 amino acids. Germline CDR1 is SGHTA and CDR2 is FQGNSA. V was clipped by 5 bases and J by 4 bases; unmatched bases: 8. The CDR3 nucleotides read TGTGCCAGCAGCCAAGACAGGGGGATTGGAGAGACCCAGTACTTC. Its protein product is CASSQDRGIGETQYF.

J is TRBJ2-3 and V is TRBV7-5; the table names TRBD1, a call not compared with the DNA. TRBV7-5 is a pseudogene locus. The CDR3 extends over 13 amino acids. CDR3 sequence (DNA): TGTGTCAGAAGCCCGGACATCCCAGATACGCAGTATTTT. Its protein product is CVRSPDIPDTQYF.

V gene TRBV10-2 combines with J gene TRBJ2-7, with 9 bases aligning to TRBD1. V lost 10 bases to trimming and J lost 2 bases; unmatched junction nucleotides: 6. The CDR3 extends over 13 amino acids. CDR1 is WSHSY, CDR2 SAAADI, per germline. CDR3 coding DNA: TGCGCCACCATGGGACAGGGAACCTACGAGCAGTACTTC. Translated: CATMGQGTYEQYF.

The CDR3 region has the DNA TGTGCCAGCAGCAATCCGGGACAGGGCGAGCAGTACTTC. Encoded protein: CASSNPGQGEQYF. The chain recombines TRBV12-3 or TRBV12-4 with TRBJ2-7; 9 nucleotides agree with TRBD1. This CDR3 is built from 13 residues. V lost 6 bases to trimming and J lost 6 bases; unmatched junction nucleotides: 6.

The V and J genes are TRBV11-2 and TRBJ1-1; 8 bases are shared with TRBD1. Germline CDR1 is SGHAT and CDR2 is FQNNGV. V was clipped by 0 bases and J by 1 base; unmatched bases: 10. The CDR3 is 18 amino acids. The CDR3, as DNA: TGTGCCAGCAGCTTAGATCTCCCTGGACAGGGAAAGAACACTGAAGCTTTCTTT. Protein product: CASSLDLPGQGKNTEAFF.

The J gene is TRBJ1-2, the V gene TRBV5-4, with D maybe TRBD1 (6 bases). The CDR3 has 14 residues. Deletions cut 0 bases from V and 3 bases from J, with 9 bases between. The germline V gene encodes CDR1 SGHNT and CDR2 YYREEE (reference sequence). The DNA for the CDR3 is TGTGCCAGCAGCTTGGCAGGGGTTGACTATGGCTACACCTTC. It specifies CASSLAGVDYGYTF. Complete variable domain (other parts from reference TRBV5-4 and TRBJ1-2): ETGVTQSPTHLIKTRGQQVTLRCSSQSGHNTVSWYQQALGQGPQFIFQYYREEENGRGNFPPRFSGLQFPNYSSELNVNALELDDSALYLCASSLAGVDYGYTFGSGTRLTVV.

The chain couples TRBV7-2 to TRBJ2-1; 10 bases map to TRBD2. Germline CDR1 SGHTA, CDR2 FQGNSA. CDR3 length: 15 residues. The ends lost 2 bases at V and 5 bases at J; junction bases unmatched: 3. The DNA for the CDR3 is TGTGCCAGCAGCTTAAGTAGCGGGAGGCACAATGAGCAGTTCTTC. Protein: CASSLSSGRHNEQFF.

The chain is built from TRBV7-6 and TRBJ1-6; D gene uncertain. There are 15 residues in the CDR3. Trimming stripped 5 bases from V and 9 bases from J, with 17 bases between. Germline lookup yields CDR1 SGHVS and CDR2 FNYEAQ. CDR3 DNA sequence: TGTGCCAGCAGCGTAGACCCCACAGTTGGTTCACCCCTCCACTTT. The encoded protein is CASSVDPTVGSPLHF.

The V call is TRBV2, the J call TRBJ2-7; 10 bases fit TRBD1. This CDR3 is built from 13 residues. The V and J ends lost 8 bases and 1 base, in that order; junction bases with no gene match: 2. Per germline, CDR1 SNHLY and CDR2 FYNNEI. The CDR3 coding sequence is TGTGCCAGCCGGGACAGGGGTTCCTACGAGCAGTACTTC. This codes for CASRDRGSYEQYF.

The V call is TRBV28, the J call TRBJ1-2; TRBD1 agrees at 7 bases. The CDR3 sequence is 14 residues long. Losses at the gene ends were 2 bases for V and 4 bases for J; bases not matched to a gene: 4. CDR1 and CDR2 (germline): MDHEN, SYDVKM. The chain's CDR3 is CASSLTGEAYGYTF. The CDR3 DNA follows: TGTGCCAGCAGTTTAACAGGGGAGGCCTATGGCTACACCTTC.

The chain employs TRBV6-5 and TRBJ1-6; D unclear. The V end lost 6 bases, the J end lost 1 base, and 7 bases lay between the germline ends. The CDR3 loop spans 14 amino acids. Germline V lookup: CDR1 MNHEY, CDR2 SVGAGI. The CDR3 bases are TGTGCCAGCAGGAGGGCGTCCTATAATTCACCCCTCCACTTT. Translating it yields CASRRASYNSPLHF.

The CDR3, as DNA: TGTGCCAGCAGCGCTGGGGGGACTAGCCCCGGGGAGCTGTTTTTT. Protein sequence: CASSAGGTSPGELFF. The V and J genes are TRBV9 and TRBJ2-2; 9 bases map to TRBD2. CDR1 and CDR2 (germline): SGDLS, YYNGEE. The CDR3 is 15 residues long. Trimming at V came to 3 bases and at J to 6 bases, leaving 6 bases not matched to a gene.

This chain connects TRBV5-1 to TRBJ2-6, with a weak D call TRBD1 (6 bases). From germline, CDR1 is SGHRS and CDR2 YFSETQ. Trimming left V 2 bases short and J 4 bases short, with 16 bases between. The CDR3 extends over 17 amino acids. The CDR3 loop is CASSFQGRLDGANVLTF. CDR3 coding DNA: TGCGCCAGCAGCTTCCAGGGGAGACTGGACGGGGCCAACGTCCTGACTTTC.

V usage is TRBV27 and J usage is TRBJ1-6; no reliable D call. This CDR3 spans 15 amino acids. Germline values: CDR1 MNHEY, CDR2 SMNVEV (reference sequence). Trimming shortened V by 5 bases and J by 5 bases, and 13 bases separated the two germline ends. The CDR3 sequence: CASSPRQGHNSPLHF. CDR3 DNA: TGTGCCAGCAGTCCCAGACAAGGCCATAATTCACCCCTCCACTTT.

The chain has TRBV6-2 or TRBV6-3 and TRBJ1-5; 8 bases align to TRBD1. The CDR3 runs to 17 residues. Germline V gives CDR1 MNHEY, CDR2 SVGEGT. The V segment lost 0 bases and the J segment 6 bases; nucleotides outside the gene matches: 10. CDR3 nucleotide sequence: TGTGCCAGCAGTTACTCGAATCCCGCAGGGGGCGGTCAGCCCCAGCATTTT. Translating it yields CASSYSNPAGGGQPQHF.

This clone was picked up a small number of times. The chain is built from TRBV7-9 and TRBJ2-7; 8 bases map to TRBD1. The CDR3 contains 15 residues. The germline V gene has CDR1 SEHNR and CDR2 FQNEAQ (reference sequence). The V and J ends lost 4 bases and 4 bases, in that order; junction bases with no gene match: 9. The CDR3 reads CASSSDRGTPYEQYF. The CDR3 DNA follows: TGTGCCAGCAGCTCCGACAGGGGAACGCCATACGAGCAGTACTTC.

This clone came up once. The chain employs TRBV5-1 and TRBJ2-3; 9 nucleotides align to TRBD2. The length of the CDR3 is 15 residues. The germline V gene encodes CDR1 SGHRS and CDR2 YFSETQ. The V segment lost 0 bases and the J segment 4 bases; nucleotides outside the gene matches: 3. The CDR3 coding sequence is TGCGCCAGCAGCTTGGGTAGCGGGGGCGCAGATACGCAGTATTTT. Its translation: CASSLGSGGADTQYF.

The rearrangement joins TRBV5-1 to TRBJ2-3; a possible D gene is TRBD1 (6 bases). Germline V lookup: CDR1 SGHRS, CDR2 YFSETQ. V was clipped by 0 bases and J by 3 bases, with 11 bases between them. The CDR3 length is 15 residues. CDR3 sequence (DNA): TGCGCCAGCAGCTTGGGTTCAGGGGCTACAGATACGCAGTATTTT. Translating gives CASSLGSGATDTQYF.

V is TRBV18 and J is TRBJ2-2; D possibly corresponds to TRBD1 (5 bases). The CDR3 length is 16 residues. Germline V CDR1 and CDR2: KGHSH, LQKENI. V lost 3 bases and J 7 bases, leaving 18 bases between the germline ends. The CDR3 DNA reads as TGTGCCAGCTCACCGGCCAGGGCGATCGGTCACGGGGAGCTGTTTTTT. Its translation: CASSPARAIGHGELFF. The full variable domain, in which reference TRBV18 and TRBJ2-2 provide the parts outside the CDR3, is NAGVMQNPRHLVRRRGQEARLRCSPMKGHSHVYWYRQLPEEGLKFMVYLQKENIIDESGMPKERFSAEFPKEGPSILRIQQVVRGDSAAYFCASSPARAIGHGELFFGEGSRLTVL.

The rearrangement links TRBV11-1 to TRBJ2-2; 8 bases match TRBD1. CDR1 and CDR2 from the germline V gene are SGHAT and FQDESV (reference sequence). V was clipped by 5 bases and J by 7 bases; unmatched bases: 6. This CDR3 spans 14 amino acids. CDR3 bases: TGTGCCAGCAGCACGGACAGGGTGAACGGGGAGCTGTTTTTT. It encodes CASSTDRVNGELFF.

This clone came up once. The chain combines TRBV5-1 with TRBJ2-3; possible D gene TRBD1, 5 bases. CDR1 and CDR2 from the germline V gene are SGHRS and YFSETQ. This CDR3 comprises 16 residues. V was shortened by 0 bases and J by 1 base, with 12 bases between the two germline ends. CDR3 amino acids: CASSLAIQVRTDTQYF. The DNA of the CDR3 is TGCGCCAGCAGCTTGGCCATACAGGTCCGCACAGATACGCAGTATTTT.

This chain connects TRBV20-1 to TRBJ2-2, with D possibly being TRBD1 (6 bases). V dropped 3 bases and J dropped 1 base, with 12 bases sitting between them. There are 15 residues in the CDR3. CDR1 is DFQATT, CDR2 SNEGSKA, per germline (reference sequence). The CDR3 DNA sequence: TGCAGTGCTAGTCTCGACAGGAGGAACACCGGGGAGCTGTTTTTT. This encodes CSASLDRRNTGELFF.

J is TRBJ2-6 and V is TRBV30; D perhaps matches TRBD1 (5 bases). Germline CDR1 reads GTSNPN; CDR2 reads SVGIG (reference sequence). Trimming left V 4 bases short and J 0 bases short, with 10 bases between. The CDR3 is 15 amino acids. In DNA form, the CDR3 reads TGTGCCTGGATCGGTAGGGGCTCTGGGGCCAACGTCCTGACTTTC. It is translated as CAWIGRGSGANVLTF. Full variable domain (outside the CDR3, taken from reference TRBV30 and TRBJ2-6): SQTIHQWPATLVQPVGSPLSLECTVEGTSNPNLYWYRQAAGRGLQLLFYSVGIGQISSEVPQNLSASRPQDRQFILSSKKLLLSDSGFYLCAWIGRGSGANVLTFGAGSRLTVL.

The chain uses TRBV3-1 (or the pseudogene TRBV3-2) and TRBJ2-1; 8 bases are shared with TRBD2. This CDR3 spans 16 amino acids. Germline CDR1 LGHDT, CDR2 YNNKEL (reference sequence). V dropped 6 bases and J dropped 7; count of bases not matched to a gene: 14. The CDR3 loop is CASSLPPAAGGNEQFF. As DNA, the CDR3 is TGTGCCAGCAGTCTCCCTCCTGCGGCGGGAGGAAATGAGCAGTTCTTC.

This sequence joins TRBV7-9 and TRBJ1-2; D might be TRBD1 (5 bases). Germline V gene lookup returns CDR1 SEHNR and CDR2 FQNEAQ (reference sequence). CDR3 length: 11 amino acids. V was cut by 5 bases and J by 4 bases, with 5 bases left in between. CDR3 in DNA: TGTGCCAGCAGCGGGGCCTATGGCTACACCTTC. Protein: CASSGAYGYTF.

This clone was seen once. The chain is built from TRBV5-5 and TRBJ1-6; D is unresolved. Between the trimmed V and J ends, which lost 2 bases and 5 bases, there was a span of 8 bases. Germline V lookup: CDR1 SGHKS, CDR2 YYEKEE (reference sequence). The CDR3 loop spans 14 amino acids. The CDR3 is CASSLHADNSPLHF. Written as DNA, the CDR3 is TGTGCCAGCAGCTTACATGCGGATAATTCACCCCTCCACTTT.

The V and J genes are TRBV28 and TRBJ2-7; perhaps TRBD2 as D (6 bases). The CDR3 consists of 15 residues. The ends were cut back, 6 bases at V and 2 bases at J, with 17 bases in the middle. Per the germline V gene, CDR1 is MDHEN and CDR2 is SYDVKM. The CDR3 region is CASRETGTLPYEQYF. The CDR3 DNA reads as TGTGCCAGCAGGGAGACCGGGACTTTGCCCTACGAGCAGTACTTC.